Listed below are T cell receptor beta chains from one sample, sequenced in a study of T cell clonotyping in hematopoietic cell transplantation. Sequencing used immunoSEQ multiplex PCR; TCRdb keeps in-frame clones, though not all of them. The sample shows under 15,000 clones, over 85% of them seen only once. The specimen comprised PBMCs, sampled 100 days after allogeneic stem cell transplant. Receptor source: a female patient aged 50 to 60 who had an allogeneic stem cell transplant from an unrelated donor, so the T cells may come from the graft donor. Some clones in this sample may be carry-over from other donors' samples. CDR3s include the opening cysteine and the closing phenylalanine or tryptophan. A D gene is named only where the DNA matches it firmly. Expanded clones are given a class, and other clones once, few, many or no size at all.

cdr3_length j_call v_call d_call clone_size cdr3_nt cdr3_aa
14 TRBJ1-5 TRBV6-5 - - TGTGCCAGCAGAGGGGACTCCCTAAGTCAGCCCCAGCATTTT CASRGDSLSQPQHF
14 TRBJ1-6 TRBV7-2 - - TGTGCCAGCAGCTACGGGAAGGGGGACTCACCCCTCCACTTT CASSYGKGDSPLHF
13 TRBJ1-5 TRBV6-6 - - TGTGCCAGCACCCTAGGTGAGGGTCAGCCCCAGCATTTT CASTLGEGQPQHF
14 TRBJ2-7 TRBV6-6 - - TGTGCCAGCAGCCATACCGGGCTCTCCTACGAGCAGTACTTC CASSHTGLSYEQYF
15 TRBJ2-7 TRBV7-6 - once TGTGCCAGCAGCCGGGGGAGCGGGTTTGCCTACGAGCAGTACTTC CASSRGSGFAYEQYF
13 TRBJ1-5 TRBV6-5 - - TGTGCCAGCAGTTACGGTCCGAATCAGCCCCAGCATTTT CASSYGPNQPQHF
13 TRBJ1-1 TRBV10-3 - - TGTGCCACCACAGGACAACTGAACACTGAAGCTTTCTTT CATTGQLNTEAFF
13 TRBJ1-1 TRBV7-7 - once TGTGCCAGCCCGGCGTGGACGAACACTGAAGCTTTCTTT CASPAWTNTEAFF
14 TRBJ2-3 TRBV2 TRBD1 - TGTGCCAGCAATAGGGACAGAAGCACAGATACGCAGTATTTT CASNRDRSTDTQYF
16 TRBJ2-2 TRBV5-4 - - TGTGCCATCCCGACGGAGACGTCGGTTAACACCGGGGAGCTGTTTTTT CAIPTETSVNTGELFF
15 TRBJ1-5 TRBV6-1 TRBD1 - TGTGCCAGCAGTTCGACAGGGGGCTATAGTCAGCCCCAGCATTTT CASSSTGGYSQPQHF
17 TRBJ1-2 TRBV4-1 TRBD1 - TGCGCCAGCAGCCTCCAGCAGGGGGAGGGGTTCATCTATGGCTACACCTTC CASSLQQGEGFIYGYTF
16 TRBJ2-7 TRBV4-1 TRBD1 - TGCGCCAGCAGCCAAGGGGACAGTCCTTTTTCCTACGAGCAGTACTTC CASSQGDSPFSYEQYF
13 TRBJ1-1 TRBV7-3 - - TGTGCCAGCAGCCCGACAGGGAACACTGAAGCTTTCTTT CASSPTGNTEAFF
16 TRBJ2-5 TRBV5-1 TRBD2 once TGCGCCAGCAGCTCGGTAGCGGGAGCCTACCAAGAGACCCAGTACTTC CASSSVAGAYQETQYF
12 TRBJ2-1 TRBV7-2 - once TGTGCCAGCAGCTTAGTCCCGGTGGAGCAGTTCTTC CASSLVPVEQFF
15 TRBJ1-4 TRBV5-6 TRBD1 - TGTGCCAGCAGCCCCGTTGGGACAGGGTACGAAAAACTGTTTTTT CASSPVGTGYEKLFF
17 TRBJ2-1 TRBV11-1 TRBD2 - TGTGCCAGCAGCTTGAATCGCTTAGCGGGCTCCTACAATGAGCAGTTCTTC CASSLNRLAGSYNEQFF
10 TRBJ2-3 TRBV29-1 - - TGCAGCGTCCCCTTGGATACGCAGTATTTT CSVPLDTQYF
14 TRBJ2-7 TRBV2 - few TGTGCCAGCAGTGAACAGGGAGAGGCCTACGAGCAGTACTTC CASSEQGEAYEQYF
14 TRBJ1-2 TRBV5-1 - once TGCGCCAGCAGCTTGGAGACACAATACTATGGCTACACCTTC CASSLETQYYGYTF
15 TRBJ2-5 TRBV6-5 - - TGTGCCAGCACCCGAGATCCGGGGGCGGGGGAGACCCAGTACTTC CASTRDPGAGETQYF
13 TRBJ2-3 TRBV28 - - TGTGCCAGCAGTTTAGGCAGCTCCGATACGCAGTATTTT CASSLGSSDTQYF
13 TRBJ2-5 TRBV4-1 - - TGCGCCAGCAGCCAGTCAGGGAGAGAGACCCAGTACTTC CASSQSGRETQYF
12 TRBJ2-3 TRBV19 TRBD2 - TGTGCCAGTATCTCATCGGGACTAGCGACGCATTTT CASISSGLATHF
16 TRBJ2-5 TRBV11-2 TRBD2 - TGTGCCAGCAGCTTAACAACTAGCGGGGGAGGAGAGACCCAGTACTTC CASSLTTSGGGETQYF
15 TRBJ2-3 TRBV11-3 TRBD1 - TGTGCCAGCAGCTTAGGGACAGGGAGAGGAGATACGCAGTATTTT CASSLGTGRGDTQYF
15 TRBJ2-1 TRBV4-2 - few TGTGCCAGCAGCCGCCTCCCTAGTAAGCACAATGAGCAGTTCTTC CASSRLPSKHNEQFF
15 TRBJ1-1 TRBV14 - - TGTGCCAGCACCTCCTCAGGGACCCCTTTCTCCGAAGCTTTCTTT CASTSSGTPFSEAFF
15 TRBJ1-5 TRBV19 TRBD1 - TGTGCCAGTAGTCCCGGGACAGGGGGACGTCAGCCCCAGCATTTT CASSPGTGGRQPQHF
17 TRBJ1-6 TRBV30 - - TGTGCCTGGCGGGGGGGGCCCGCTCCTCGTTGGGGTTCACCCCTCCACTTT CAWRGGPAPRWGSPLHF
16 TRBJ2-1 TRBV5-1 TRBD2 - TGCGCCAGCAGCTTGGAGGCTAGCGGGGAATACAATGAGCAGTTCTTC CASSLEASGEYNEQFF
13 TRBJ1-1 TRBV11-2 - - TGTGCCAGCAGCTTAGCCCGGAACACTGAAGCTTTCTTT CASSLARNTEAFF
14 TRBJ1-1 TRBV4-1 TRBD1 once TGCGCCAGCAGCCGGGGACAGGGCTACACTGAAGCTTTCTTT CASSRGQGYTEAFF
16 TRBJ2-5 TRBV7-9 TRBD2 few TGTGCCAGCAGCTTCGTACTAGCGGTCTATCAAGAGACCCAGTACTTC CASSFVLAVYQETQYF
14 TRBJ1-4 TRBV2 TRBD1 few TGTGCCAGCAGGGGGACAGGAGGGAATGAAGTGCTGTTTTTT CASRGTGGNEVLFF
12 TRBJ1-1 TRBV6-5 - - TGTGCCAGCAGTCAGGGAGGGACTGAAGCTTTCTTT CASSQGGTEAFF
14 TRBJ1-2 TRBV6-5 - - TGTGCCAGCAGTTACTCGCCCAGCCTCTATGGCTACACCTTC CASSYSPSLYGYTF
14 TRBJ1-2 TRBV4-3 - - TGCGCCAGCAGCCAAGATGTGGGGATAGGAGGCTACACCTTC CASSQDVGIGGYTF
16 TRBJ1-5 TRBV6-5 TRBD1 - TGTGCCAGCAGTTATGGAGGGGGCGAGGCACATCAGCCCCAGCATTTT CASSYGGGEAHQPQHF
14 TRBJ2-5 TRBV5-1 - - TGCGCCAGCAGCTTGAGGCAGGGTACAGAGACCCAGTACTTC CASSLRQGTETQYF
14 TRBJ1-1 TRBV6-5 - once TGTGCCAGCAGTTTTTCTGCCTTGGGCACTGAAGCTTTCTTT CASSFSALGTEAFF
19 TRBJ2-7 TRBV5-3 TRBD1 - TGTGCCAGAAGCTTGGCCACCAGACGGGTAACAGGGGGCTCCTACGAGCAGTACTTC CARSLATRRVTGGSYEQYF
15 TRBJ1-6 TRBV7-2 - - TGTGCCAGCAGCTCCTCGACTCTCGGTAATTCACCCCTCCACTTT CASSSSTLGNSPLHF
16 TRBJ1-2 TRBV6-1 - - TGTGCCAGCAGTGAAGAGGCACAGCCCTGGCGGTATGGCTACACCTTC CASSEEAQPWRYGYTF
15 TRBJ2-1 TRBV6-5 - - TGTGCCAGCAGTTTGTGGCAGGACGCCTACAATGAGCAGTTCTTC CASSLWQDAYNEQFF
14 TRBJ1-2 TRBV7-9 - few TGTGCCAGCACCCAGACGGGGACATTCGACGGCTACACCTTC CASTQTGTFDGYTF
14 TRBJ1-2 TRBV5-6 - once TGTGCCAGCAGCCCTTTCACAGATTACCTGGGCTACACCTTC CASSPFTDYLGYTF
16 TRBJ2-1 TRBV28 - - TGTGCCAGCAGTCCACTGGGAGCGGTGGGGTACAATGAGCAGTTCTTC CASSPLGAVGYNEQFF
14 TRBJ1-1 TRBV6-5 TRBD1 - TGTGCCAGCAGCCCCGGGACAGGGGGCACTGAAGCTTTCTTT CASSPGTGGTEAFF
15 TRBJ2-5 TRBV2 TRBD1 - TGTGCCAGCACCGAAAGGACAGGGGGATGGGAGACCCAGTACTTC CASTERTGGWETQYF
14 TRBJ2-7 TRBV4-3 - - TGCGCCAGCAGCCAAGACGGGGTGGGAGTCGGGCAGTACTTC CASSQDGVGVGQYF
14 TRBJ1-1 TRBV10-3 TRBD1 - TGTGCCATCAGTGAGCAGGGGGCGGTAGCTGAAGCTTTCTTT CAISEQGAVAEAFF
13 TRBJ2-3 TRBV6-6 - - TGTGCCAGCAGTCCCTCGGGCACAGATACGCAGTATTTT CASSPSGTDTQYF
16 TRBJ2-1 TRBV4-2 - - TGTGCCAGCAGCCAAGAAAGTAAACTGAAGGGCAATGAGCAGTTCTTC CASSQESKLKGNEQFF
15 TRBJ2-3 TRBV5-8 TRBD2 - TGTGCCAGCAGCTTCCGGGGGGGGCAGCTAGATACGCAGTATTTT CASSFRGGQLDTQYF
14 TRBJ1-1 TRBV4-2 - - TGTGCCAGCAGCCAAGGGGTTCGAGCGGCTGAAGCTTTCTTT CASSQGVRAAEAFF
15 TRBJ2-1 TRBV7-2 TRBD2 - TGTGCCAGCAGCGACTGGGGGGGGGTCTACAATGAGCAGTTCTTC CASSDWGGVYNEQFF
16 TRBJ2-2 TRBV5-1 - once TGCGCCAGCAGCTTGGCTTCAGGGTATCCCACCGGGGAGCTGTTTTTT CASSLASGYPTGELFF